These 23 T cell receptor beta chains were all obtained from the same sample, sequenced in a study of T cell responses to AZD1222 COVID-19 vaccine. Libraries were prepared by immunoSEQ multiplex PCR; TCRdb keeps only in-frame clonotypes and omits some of them. The sample carries more than 110,000 clones, approximately 90% recorded once. The sequenced sample was peripheral blood, obtained on day 0 of AZD1222 vaccination. These receptors originate from an adult in good health.

V gene TRBV18 combines with J gene TRBJ1-1; D gene unclear. Germline V gene data show CDR1 as KGHSH and CDR2 as LQKENI. The CDR3 extends over 13 amino acids. V dropped 6 bases and J dropped 0 bases, with 8 bases sitting between them. The CDR3 DNA reads TGTGCCAGCTCGGATCGAGTGAACACTGAAGCTTTCTTT. Its translation is CASSDRVNTEAFF.

J is TRBJ2-1 and V is TRBV4-3, with 12 bases identical to TRBD2. The germline V gene has CDR1 LGHNA and CDR2 YSLEER. This CDR3 has 14 amino acids. The ends lost 4 bases at V and 6 bases at J; junction bases unmatched: 1. The CDR3 reads CASSPSGGANEQFF. In nucleotides, the CDR3 is TGCGCCAGCAGCCCTAGCGGGGGGGCCAATGAGCAGTTCTTC.

This chain uses TRBV28 with TRBJ2-7, with D perhaps matching TRBD2 (6 bases). The germline CDR1 and CDR2 sequences are MDHEN and SYDVKM. There are 14 residues in the CDR3. V lost 5 bases, J lost 1 base, and 12 bases lay in between. In DNA, the CDR3 is TGTGCCAGCAGTCGACCGGGACTTTCCTACGAGCAGTACTTC. Translating gives CASSRPGLSYEQYF.

This clone was observed a single time. V is TRBV5-1 and J is TRBJ1-1; tentative D call: TRBD1 (6 bases). The germline V and J ends were trimmed by 2 bases and 1 base, with 9 bases remaining between them. The germline CDR1 and CDR2 sequences are SGHRS and YFSETQ. The CDR3 spans 14 residues. The CDR3 DNA follows: TGCGCCAGCAGCTTCCCAGGGGAGAACACTGAAGCTTTCTTT. This sequence encodes CASSFPGENTEAFF. The full variable domain, in which reference TRBV5-1 and TRBJ1-1 provide the parts outside the CDR3, is KAGVTQTPRYLIKTRGQQVTLSCSPISGHRSVSWYQQTPGQGLQFLFEYFSETQRNKGNFPGRFSGRQFSNSRSEMNVSTLELGDSALYLCASSFPGENTEAFFGQGTRLTVV.

This clone was seen a few times. The genes are TRBV28 and TRBJ1-3, with 8 bases aligning to TRBD1. This CDR3 has 16 amino acids. V lost 1 base, J lost 3 bases, and 5 bases stayed unmatched. The germline gives CDR1 MDHEN, CDR2 SYDVKM. The CDR3 DNA follows: TGTGCCAGCAGTTTATCCGACAGGGGAGGTGGAAACACCATATATTTT. This translates into CASSLSDRGGGNTIYF. Together with reference TRBV28 and TRBJ1-3, the CDR3 gives the full variable domain: DVKVTQSSRYLVKRTGEKVFLECVQDMDHENMFWYRQDPGLGLRLIYFSYDVKMKEKGDIPEGYSVSREKKERFSLILESASTNQTSMYLCASSLSDRGGGNTIYFGEGSWLTVV.

V usage is TRBV19 and J usage is TRBJ2-2; 7 bases align to TRBD1. From germline, CDR1 is LNHDA and CDR2 SQIVND (reference sequence). The V and J ends lost 5 bases and 2 bases, in that order; junction bases with no gene match: 8. The CDR3 spans 16 residues. The CDR3 protein is CASSGTTGFNTGELFF. DNA for the CDR3: TGTGCCAGTAGTGGGACGACAGGGTTCAACACCGGGGAGCTGTTTTTT.

This chain connects TRBV7-9 to TRBJ1-6, with TRBD1 as a possible D gene (5 bases). The CDR3 contains 15 residues. Trimming left V 5 bases short and J 10 bases short, with 18 bases between. Germline CDR1 and CDR2: SEHNR and FQNEAQ (reference sequence). The CDR3 sequence: CASSAQGEVGSPLHF. The CDR3 DNA follows: TGTGCCAGCAGCGCGCAGGGAGAGGTTGGGTCACCCCTCCACTTT.

The chain combines TRBV12-5 with TRBJ1-1, with 10 bases lining up with TRBD1. CDR3 length: 16 amino acids. Looked up from germline, CDR1 is LGHNT and CDR2 is FRNRAP. V was pared by 0 bases and J by 8 bases, with 9 bases of the junction left unmatched. CDR3 in amino acids: CASGLVVGQGKSEAFF. The CDR3 nucleotides read TGTGCTAGTGGTTTGGTCGTGGGACAGGGGAAATCCGAAGCTTTCTTT.

V gene TRBV5-6 combines with J gene TRBJ2-5; TRBD2 aligns across 9 bases. The CDR3 runs 14 residues. Unmatched junction bases numbered 6, after V lost 4 bases and J lost 5 bases. The V gene's germline CDR1 is SGHDT and CDR2 YYEEEE. Here the CDR3 DNA reads TGTGCCAGCAGCGGCGGGAGGGCCGTTGAGACCCAGTACTTC. Residues: CASSGGRAVETQYF. Full variable domain (rest looked up from reference TRBV5-6 and TRBJ2-5): DAGVTQSPTHLIKTRGQQVTLRCSPKSGHDTVSWYQQALGQGPQFIFQYYEEEERQRGNFPDRFSGHQFPNYSSELNVNALLLGDSALYLCASSGGRAVETQYFGPGTRLLVL.

The chain recombines TRBV5-1 with TRBJ1-1; D gene unclear. Germline CDR1 SGHRS, CDR2 YFSETQ. The germline V and J ends were trimmed by 7 bases and 2 bases, with 18 bases remaining between them. CDR3 length: 15 amino acids. CDR3 DNA: TGCGCCAGCCGAACGCACGGGGAGGGAAACACTGAAGCTTTCTTT. Residues: CASRTHGEGNTEAFF. Based on the CDR3 plus reference TRBV5-1 and TRBJ1-1, the full variable domain is KAGVTQTPRYLIKTRGQQVTLSCSPISGHRSVSWYQQTPGQGLQFLFEYFSETQRNKGNFPGRFSGRQFSNSRSEMNVSTLELGDSALYLCASRTHGEGNTEAFFGQGTRLTVV.

The CDR3 DNA reads as TGTGCCAGCAGCCGACACGAAAGGGGCAGGGGGCGGAACACTGAAGCTTTCTTT. Its translation is CASSRHERGRGRNTEAFF. V usage is TRBV9 and J usage is TRBJ1-1; TRBD1 agrees at 8 bases. The CDR3 sequence is 18 residues long. J gave up 1 base and V 4 bases, and 15 bases lay outside the gene matches. Per germline, CDR1 SGDLS and CDR2 YYNGEE.

The rearrangement joins TRBV19 to TRBJ2-2, with D maybe TRBD1 (5 bases). CDR3 length: 15 amino acids. Trimming stripped 2 bases from V and 3 bases from J, with 10 bases between. Germline V gene data show CDR1 as LNHDA and CDR2 as SQIVND (reference sequence). The CDR3 DNA is TGTGCCAGTAGTATACAGGGATGGGACACCGGGGAGCTGTTTTTT. As protein: CASSIQGWDTGELFF.

On this clone: A junction end diverges from the germline sequence, so it may reflect a read error. The chain is built from TRBV28 and TRBJ1-3, with D tentatively TRBD1 (6 bases). The CDR3 is made up of 9 amino acids. The germline V gene has CDR1 MDHEN and CDR2 SYDVKM. This chain's CDR3 is CPRGDTIYF. The CDR3 DNA follows: TGTCCCAGGGGCGACACCATATATTTT.

The sample holds a few counts of this clone. This sequence joins TRBV7-9 and TRBJ1-1; D gene unclear. Germline CDR1 reads SEHNR; CDR2 reads FQNEAQ (reference sequence). Trimming removed 6 bases from V and 0 bases from J, with 8 bases in between. This CDR3 is built from 13 residues. The CDR3 reads CASSPDLNTEAFF. The CDR3 DNA reads TGTGCCAGCAGTCCAGATTTGAACACTGAAGCTTTCTTT.

V gene TRBV9 combines with J gene TRBJ1-1; unclear D gene. V lost 3 bases, J lost 4 bases, and 13 bases lay in between. Per germline, CDR1 SGDLS and CDR2 YYNGEE. CDR3 length equals 14 residues. CDR3: CASSADGHLTEAFF. Written as DNA, the CDR3 is TGTGCCAGCAGCGCCGACGGGCATCTCACTGAAGCTTTCTTT.

The chain employs TRBV7-9 and TRBJ1-2; D gene ambiguous. The CDR3 runs 14 residues. The germline gives CDR1 SEHNR, CDR2 FQNEAQ (reference sequence). Deletions cut 2 bases from V and 0 bases from J, with 7 bases between. DNA of the CDR3: TGTGCCAGCAGCTTATCTTCCGCTAACTATGGCTACACCTTC. Its protein product is CASSLSSANYGYTF.

This clone showed up just a few times. This sequence joins TRBV18 and TRBJ2-1; possibly TRBD2 for D (5 bases). Trimming cost V 3 bases and J 10 bases, with 13 bases left between them. This CDR3 spans 13 amino acids. Per the germline V gene, CDR1 is KGHSH and CDR2 is LQKENI. The CDR3 reads CASSPARGWEQFF. CDR3 DNA sequence: TGTGCCAGCTCACCGGCCCGGGGTTGGGAGCAGTTCTTC.

The chain has TRBV7-8 and TRBJ1-2, with 9 bases lining up with TRBD1. Germline loops: CDR1 SGHVS, CDR2 FQNEAQ. This CDR3 is 15 amino acids long. Trimming at V came to 5 bases and at J to 2 bases, leaving 6 bases not matched to a gene. As DNA, the CDR3 is TGTGCCAGCAGCCCCACAGGGGGCTCGAACTATGGCTACACCTTC. Translating gives CASSPTGGSNYGYTF. The whole variable domain, filled in from reference TRBV7-8 and TRBJ1-2, reads GAGVSQSPRYKVAKRGQDVALRCDPISGHVSLFWYQQALGQGPEFLTYFQNEAQLDKSGLPSDRFFAERPEGSVSTLKIQRTQQEDSAVYLCASSPTGGSNYGYTFGSGTRLTVV.

The chain has TRBV2 and TRBJ1-1; D perhaps matches TRBD1 (5 bases). The germline V and J ends were trimmed by 6 bases and 5 bases, with 16 bases remaining between them. The CDR3 runs 14 residues. The germline V gene encodes CDR1 SNHLY and CDR2 FYNNEI. CDR3 nucleotides: TGTGCCAGCAGGGGTACTGGGGGGAGGACTGAAGCTTTCTTT. This encodes CASRGTGGRTEAFF.

This clone was seen only a few times. The rearrangement joins TRBV10-1 to TRBJ1-6; D possibly corresponds to TRBD1 (5 bases). Germline V CDR1 and CDR2: WNHNN, SYGVQD (reference sequence). Trimming cost V 2 bases and J 7 bases, with 9 bases left between them. This CDR3 is 14 amino acids long. The CDR3 DNA sequence: TGCGCCAGCAGTGAGGCAGGGCCGAATTCACCCCTCCACTTT. Translation gives CASSEAGPNSPLHF.

The chain is built from TRBV11-3 and TRBJ2-7; D tentatively reads TRBD1 or TRBD2 (5 bases each). CDR3 length: 15 residues. The germline V and J ends were trimmed by 1 base and 1 base, with 11 bases remaining between them. Germline V gene data show CDR1 as SGHNT and CDR2 as YENEEA. The CDR3 bases are TGTGCCAGCAGCTTAGTAGGGACGGGATCCTACGAGCAGTACTTC. Translation: CASSLVGTGSYEQYF. Drawing the rest from reference TRBV11-3 and TRBJ2-7, the complete variable domain is EAGVVQSPRYKIIEKKQPVAFWCNPISGHNTLYWYLQNLGQGPELLIRYENEEAVDDSQLPKDRFSAERLKGVDSTLKIQPAELGDSAVYLCASSLVGTGSYEQYFGPGTRLTVT.

The V and J genes are TRBV5-1 and TRBJ2-3; 8 bases are a match to TRBD2. After removal of 4 bases from V and 2 bases from J, the junction contained 9 bases not matched to a gene. Per germline, CDR1 SGHRS and CDR2 YFSETQ. CDR3 size: 16 residues. CDR3 amino acids: CASSRGGFWDTDTQYF. DNA for the CDR3: TGCGCCAGCAGCCGGGGGGGATTTTGGGACACAGATACGCAGTATTTT.

The table lists this clone with a count of one. The chain couples TRBV28 to TRBJ1-1; D not resolved. The germline V and J ends were trimmed by 3 bases and 5 bases, with 13 bases remaining between them. Germline CDR1 MDHEN, CDR2 SYDVKM. The CDR3 is made up of 14 amino acids. The CDR3 nucleotides are TGTGCCAGCAGTTTGGTTACGGCCTCTACTGAAGCTTTCTTT. It codes for CASSLVTASTEAFF. Using reference TRBV28 and TRBJ1-1 for the parts outside the CDR3, the full variable domain is DVKVTQSSRYLVKRTGEKVFLECVQDMDHENMFWYRQDPGLGLRLIYFSYDVKMKEKGDIPEGYSVSREKKERFSLILESASTNQTSMYLCASSLVTASTEAFFGQGTRLTVV.